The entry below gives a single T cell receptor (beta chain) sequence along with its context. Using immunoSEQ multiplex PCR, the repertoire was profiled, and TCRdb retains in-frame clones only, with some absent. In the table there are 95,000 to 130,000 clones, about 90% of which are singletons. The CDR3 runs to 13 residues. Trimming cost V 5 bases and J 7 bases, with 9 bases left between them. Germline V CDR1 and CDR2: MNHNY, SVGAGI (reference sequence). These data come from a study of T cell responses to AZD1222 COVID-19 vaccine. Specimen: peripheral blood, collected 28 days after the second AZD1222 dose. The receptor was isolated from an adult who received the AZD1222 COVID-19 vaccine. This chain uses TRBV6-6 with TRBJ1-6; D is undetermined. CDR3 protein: CASSRAENSPLHF. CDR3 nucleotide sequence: TGTGCCAGCAGTAGGGCCGAAAATTCACCCCTCCACTTT.